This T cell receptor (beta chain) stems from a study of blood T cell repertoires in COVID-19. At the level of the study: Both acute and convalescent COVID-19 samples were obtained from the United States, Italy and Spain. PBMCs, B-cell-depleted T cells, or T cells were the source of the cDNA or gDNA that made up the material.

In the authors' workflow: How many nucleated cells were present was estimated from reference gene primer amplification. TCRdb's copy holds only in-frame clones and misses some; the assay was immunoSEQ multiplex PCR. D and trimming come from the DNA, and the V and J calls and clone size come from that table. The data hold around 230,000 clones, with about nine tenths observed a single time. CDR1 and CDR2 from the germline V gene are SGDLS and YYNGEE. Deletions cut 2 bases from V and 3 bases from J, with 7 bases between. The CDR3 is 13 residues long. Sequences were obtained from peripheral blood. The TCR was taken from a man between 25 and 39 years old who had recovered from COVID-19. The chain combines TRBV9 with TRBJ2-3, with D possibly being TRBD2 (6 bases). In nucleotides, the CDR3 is TGTGCCAGCAGCGTGGGGGGAACAGATACGCAGTATTTT. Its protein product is CASSVGGTDTQYF.